A single sample is the source of the 4 T cell receptor beta chains below, sequenced in a study of T cell responses to AZD1222 COVID-19 vaccine. Profiled with immunoSEQ multiplex PCR; TCRdb holds only in-frame clones, not every one. The table records about 210,000 clones, around 94% of them present only once. The sample in question was peripheral blood, obtained 28 days after the second dose of the MenACWY control vaccine. These receptors were collected from an adult who received the MenACWY meningococcal vaccine as a control.

J is TRBJ2-3 and V is TRBV5-6; 7 bases match TRBD2. Unmatched junction bases numbered 1, after V lost 1 base and J lost 2 bases. Germline loops: CDR1 SGHDT, CDR2 YYEEEE. This CDR3 is built from 14 residues. CDR3 in amino acids: CASSLSGTTDTQYF. In DNA, the CDR3 is TGTGCCAGCAGCTTGAGCGGGACCACAGATACGCAGTATTTT.

The V gene is TRBV4-3, the J gene TRBJ2-7, with D possibly TRBD1 on 6 matching bases. The V and J ends lost 4 bases and 2 bases respectively, with 21 bases between them. CDR3 length: 17 amino acids. Germline CDR1 LGHNA, CDR2 YSLEER. CDR3 sequence: CASSRTVGGPSPYEQYF. As DNA, the CDR3 is TGCGCCAGCAGCCGAACTGTAGGGGGACCGAGCCCCTACGAGCAGTACTTC.

The chain employs TRBV19 and TRBJ1-6, with a weak D call TRBD1 (6 bases). The CDR3 spans 16 residues. V was trimmed by 4 bases and J by 7 bases, leaving 17 bases between them. The germline gives CDR1 LNHDA, CDR2 SQIVND (reference sequence). CDR3 sequence: CASSRGRGAQNSPLHF. The CDR3 nucleotides read TGTGCCAGTAGTAGGGGGCGAGGGGCGCAGAATTCACCCCTCCACTTT.

The sample holds one count of this clone. This chain uses TRBV20-1 with TRBJ2-3; D uncertain. From germline, CDR1 is DFQATT and CDR2 SNEGSKA (reference sequence). This CDR3 has 14 amino acids. With 3 bases removed from V and 2 bases from J, the gap between germline ends came to 12 bases. The CDR3 DNA sequence: TGCAGTGCTAGTCGACCCTTAGACACAGATACGCAGTATTTT. This gives the protein CSASRPLDTDTQYF.